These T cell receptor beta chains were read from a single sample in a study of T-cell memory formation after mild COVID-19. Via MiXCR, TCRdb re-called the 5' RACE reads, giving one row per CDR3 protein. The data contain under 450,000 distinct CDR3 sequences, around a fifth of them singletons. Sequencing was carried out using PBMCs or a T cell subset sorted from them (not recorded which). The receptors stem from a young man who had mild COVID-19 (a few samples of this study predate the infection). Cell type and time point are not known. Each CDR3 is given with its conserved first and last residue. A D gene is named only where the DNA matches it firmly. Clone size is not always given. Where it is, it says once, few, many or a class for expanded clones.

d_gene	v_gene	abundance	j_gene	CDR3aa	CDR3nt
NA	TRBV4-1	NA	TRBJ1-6	CASSLSRAGSRSGSPLHF	TGCGCCAGCAGCCTCTCGCGGGCAGGGTCGAGGTCGGGGTCACCCCTCCACTTT
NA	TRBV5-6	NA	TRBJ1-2	CASSPRTVGYTF	TGTGCCAGCAGCCCCAGGACTGTCGGCTACACCTTC
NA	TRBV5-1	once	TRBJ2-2	CASSSSPEGFRTGELFF	TGCGCCAGCAGCTCGTCCCCCGAGGGCTTTCGGACCGGGGAGCTGTTTTTT
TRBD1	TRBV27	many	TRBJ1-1	CATSARKGAMNTEAFF	TGTGCCACCTCTGCCCGGAAGGGGGCCATGAACACTGAAGCTTTCTTT
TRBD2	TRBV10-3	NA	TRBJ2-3	CAISGDRGGAADTQYF	TGTGCCATCAGTGGCGACCGCGGGGGGGCGGCAGATACGCAGTATTTT
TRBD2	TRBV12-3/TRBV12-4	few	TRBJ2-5	CASSVPPGLAVETQYF	TGTGCCAGCAGTGTCCCTCCGGGACTAGCGGTTGAGACCCAGTACTTC
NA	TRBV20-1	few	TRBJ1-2	CSASILGANYGYTF	TGCAGTGCTAGTATTCTGGGAGCCAACTATGGCTACACCTTC
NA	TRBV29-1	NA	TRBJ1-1	CSVEENTEAFF	TGCAGCGTTGAGGAGAACACTGAAGCTTTCTTT
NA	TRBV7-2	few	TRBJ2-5	CASSLRGTQYF	TGTGCCAGCAGCTTACGTGGGACCCAGTACTTC
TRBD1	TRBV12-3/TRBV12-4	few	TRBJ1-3	CASSPGQGKSGNTIYF	TGTGCCAGCAGTCCGGGACAGGGCAAGTCTGGAAACACCATATATTTT
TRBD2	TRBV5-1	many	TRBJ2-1	CASSLGGTSGYNEQFF	TGCGCCAGCAGCTTGGGGGGGACTAGCGGCTACAATGAGCAGTTCTTC
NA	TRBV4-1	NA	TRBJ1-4	CASSSRLGASDEKLFF	TGCGCCAGCAGCTCTCGTCTGGGAGCCAGCGATGAAAAACTGTTTTTT
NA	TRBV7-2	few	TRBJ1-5	CASSSDYNQPQHF	TGTGCCAGCAGCTCGGACTACAATCAGCCCCAGCATTTT
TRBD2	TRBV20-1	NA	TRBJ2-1	CSARRGGEQFF	TGCAGTGCTAGGCGGGGAGGGGAGCAGTTCTTC
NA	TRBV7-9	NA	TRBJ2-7	CASTLRGYEQYF	TGTGCCAGCACCCTACGCGGTTACGAGCAGTACTTC
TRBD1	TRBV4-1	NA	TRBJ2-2	CASSQEGFQGASTGELFF	TGCGCCAGCAGCCAAGAGGGTTTCCAGGGGGCGAGCACCGGGGAGCTGTTTTTT
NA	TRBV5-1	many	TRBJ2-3	CASSLSGTPADTQYF	TGCGCCAGCAGCTTGAGTGGAACTCCCGCAGATACGCAGTATTTT